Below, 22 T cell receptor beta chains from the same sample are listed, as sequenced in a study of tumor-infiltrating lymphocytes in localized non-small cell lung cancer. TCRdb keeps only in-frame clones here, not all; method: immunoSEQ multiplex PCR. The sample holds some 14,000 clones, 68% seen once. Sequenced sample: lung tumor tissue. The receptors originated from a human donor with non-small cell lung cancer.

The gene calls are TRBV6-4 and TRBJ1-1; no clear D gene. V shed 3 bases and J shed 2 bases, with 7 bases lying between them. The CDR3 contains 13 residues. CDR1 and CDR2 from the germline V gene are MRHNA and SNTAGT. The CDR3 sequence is CASSEQFNTEAFF. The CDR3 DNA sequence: TGTGCCAGCAGTGAACAATTTAACACTGAAGCTTTCTTT.

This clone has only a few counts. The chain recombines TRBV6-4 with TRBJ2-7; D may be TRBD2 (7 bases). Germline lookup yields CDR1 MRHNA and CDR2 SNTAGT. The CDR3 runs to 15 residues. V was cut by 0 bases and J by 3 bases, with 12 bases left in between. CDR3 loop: CASSDSGGGLYEQYF. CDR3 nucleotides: TGTGCCAGCAGTGACTCAGGGGGGGGGCTCTACGAGCAGTACTTC.

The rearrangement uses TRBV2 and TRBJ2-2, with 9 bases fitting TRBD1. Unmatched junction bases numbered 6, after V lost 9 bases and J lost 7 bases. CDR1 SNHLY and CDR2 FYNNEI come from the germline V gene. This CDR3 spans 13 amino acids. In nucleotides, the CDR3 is TGTGCCAGTACACAGGGGGCGGGCGGGGAGCTGTTTTTT. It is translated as CASTQGAGGELFF.

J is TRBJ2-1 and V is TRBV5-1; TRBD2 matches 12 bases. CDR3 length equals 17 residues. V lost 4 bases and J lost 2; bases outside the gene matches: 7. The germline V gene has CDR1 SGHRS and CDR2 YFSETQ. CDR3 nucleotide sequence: TGCGCCAGCAGCACTAGCGGGAGGCCCTCCACCTACAATGAGCAGTTCTTC. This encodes CASSTSGRPSTYNEQFF.

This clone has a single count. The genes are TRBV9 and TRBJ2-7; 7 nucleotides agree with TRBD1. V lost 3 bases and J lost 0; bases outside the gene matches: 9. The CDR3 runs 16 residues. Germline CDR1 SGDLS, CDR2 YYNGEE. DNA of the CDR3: TGTGCCAGCAGCGGCACCGGGACAGCTAACTCCTACGAGCAGTACTTC. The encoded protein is CASSGTGTANSYEQYF.

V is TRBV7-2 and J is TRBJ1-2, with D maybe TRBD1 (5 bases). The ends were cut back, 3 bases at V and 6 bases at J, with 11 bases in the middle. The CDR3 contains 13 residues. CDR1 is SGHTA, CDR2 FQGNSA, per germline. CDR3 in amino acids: CASSLIGQNGYTF. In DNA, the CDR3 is TGTGCCAGCAGCTTGATCGGACAAAATGGCTACACCTTC.

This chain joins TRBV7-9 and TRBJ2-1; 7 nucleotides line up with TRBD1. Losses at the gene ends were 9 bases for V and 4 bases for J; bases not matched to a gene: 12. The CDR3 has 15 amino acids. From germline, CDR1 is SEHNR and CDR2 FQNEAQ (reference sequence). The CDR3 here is CASSSGTEIYNEQFF. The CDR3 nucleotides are TGTGCCAGTTCCTCGGGGACAGAGATATACAATGAGCAGTTCTTC.

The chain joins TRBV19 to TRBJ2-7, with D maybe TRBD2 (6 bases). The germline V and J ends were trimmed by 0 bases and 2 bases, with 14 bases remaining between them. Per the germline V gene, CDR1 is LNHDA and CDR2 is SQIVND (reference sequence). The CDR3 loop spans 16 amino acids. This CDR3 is CASSIDRLAATYEQYF. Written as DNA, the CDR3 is TGTGCCAGTAGTATAGATAGATTAGCGGCGACCTACGAGCAGTACTTC.

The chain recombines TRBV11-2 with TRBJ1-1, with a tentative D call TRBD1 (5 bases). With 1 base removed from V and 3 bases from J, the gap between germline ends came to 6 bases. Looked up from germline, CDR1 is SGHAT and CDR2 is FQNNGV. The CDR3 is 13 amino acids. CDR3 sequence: CASSLGTHTEAFF. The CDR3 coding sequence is TGTGCCAGCAGCTTAGGGACACACACTGAAGCTTTCTTT. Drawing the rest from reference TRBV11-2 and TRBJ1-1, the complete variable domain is EAGVAQSPRYKIIEKRQSVAFWCNPISGHATLYWYQQILGQGPKLLIQFQNNGVVDDSQLPKDRFSAERLKGVDSTLKIQPAKLEDSAVYLCASSLGTHTEAFFGQGTRLTVV.

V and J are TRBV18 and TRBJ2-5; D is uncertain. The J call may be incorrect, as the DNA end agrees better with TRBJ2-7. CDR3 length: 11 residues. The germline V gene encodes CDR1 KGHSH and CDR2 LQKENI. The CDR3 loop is CASSIENEQYF. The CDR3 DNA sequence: TGTGCCAGCTCAATCGAAAACGAGCAGTACTTC.

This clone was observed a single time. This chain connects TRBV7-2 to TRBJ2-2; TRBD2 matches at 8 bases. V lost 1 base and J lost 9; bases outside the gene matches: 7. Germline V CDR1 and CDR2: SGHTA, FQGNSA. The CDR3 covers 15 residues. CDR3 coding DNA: TGTGCCAGCAGCTTAGACGGGGGGGCCAACCGGGAGCTGTTTTTT. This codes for CASSLDGGANRELFF.

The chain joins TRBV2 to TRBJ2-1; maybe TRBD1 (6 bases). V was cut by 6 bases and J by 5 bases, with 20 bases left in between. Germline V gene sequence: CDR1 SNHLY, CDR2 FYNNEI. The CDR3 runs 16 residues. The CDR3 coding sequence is TGTGCCAGCAGGCCAAATGTCGGGACACTTAACAATGAGCAGTTCTTC. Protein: CASRPNVGTLNNEQFF.

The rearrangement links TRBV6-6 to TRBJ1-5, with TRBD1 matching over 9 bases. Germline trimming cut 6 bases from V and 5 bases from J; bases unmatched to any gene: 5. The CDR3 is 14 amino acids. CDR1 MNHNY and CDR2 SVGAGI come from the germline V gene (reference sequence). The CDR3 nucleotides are TGTGCCAGCAGGACAGGGGGGCTGGATCAGCCCCAGCATTTT. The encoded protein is CASRTGGLDQPQHF.

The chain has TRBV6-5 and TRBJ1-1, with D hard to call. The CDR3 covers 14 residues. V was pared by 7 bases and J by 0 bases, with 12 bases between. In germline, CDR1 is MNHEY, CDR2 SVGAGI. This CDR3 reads CASNEGGMNTEAFF. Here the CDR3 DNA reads TGTGCCAGCAATGAAGGAGGGATGAACACTGAAGCTTTCTTT.

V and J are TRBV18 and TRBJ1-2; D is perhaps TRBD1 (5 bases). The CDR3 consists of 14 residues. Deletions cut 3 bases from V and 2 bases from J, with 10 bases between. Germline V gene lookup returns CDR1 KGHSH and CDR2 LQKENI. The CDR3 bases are TGTGCCAGCTCACCTTCCACAGGCAACTATGGCTACACCTTC. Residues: CASSPSTGNYGYTF.

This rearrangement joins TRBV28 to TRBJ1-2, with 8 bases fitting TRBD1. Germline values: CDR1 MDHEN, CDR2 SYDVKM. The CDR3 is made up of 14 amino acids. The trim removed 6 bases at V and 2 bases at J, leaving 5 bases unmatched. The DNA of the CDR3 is TGTGCCAGCAGGGGGCAGGGGGCGAACTATGGCTACACCTTC. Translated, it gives CASRGQGANYGYTF.

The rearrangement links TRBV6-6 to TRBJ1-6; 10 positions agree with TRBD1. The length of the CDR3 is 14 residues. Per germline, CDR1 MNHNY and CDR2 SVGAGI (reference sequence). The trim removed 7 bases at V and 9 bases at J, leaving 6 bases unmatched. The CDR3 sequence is CASTGQGEGSPLHF. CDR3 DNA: TGTGCCAGCACCGGACAGGGGGAAGGTTCACCCCTCCACTTT.

The CDR3 loop reads CASSFTGTQNSPLHF. CDR3 DNA sequence: TGTGCCAGCAGTTTCACCGGGACCCAGAATTCACCCCTCCACTTT. The chain has TRBV27 and TRBJ1-6, with D possibly matching TRBD1 (5 bases). The CDR3 contains 15 residues. CDR1 MNHEY and CDR2 SMNVEV come from the germline V gene (reference sequence). Trimming left V 3 bases short and J 7 bases short, with 13 bases between.

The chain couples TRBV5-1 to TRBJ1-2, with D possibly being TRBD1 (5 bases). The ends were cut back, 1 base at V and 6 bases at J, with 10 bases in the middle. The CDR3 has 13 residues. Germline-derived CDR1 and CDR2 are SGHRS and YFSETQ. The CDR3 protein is CASSLTGEHGYTF. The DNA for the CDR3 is TGCGCCAGCAGCTTGACGGGGGAACATGGCTACACCTTC. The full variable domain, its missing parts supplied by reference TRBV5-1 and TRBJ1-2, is KAGVTQTPRYLIKTRGQQVTLSCSPISGHRSVSWYQQTPGQGLQFLFEYFSETQRNKGNFPGRFSGRQFSNSRSEMNVSTLELGDSALYLCASSLTGEHGYTFGSGTRLTVV.

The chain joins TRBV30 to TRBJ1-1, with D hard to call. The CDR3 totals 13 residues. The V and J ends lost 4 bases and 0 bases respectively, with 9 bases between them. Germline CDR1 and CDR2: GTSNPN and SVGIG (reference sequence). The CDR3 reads CAWTPGMNTEAFF. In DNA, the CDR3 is TGTGCCTGGACCCCGGGGATGAACACTGAAGCTTTCTTT.

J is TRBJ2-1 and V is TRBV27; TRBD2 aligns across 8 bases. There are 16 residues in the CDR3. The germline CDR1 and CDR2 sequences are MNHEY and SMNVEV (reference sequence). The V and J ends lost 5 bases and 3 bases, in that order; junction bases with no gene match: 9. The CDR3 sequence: CASSTNLAGHYNEQFF. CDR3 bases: TGTGCCAGCAGTACCAACCTAGCGGGCCACTACAATGAGCAGTTCTTC.

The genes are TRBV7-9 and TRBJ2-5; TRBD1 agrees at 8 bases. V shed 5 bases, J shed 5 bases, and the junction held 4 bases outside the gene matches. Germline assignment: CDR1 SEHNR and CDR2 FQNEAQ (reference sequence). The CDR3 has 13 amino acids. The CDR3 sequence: CASSLDRGETQYF. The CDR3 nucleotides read TGTGCCAGCAGCCTCGACAGGGGTGAGACCCAGTACTTC.